These 23 T cell receptor beta chains came from one sample sequenced in a study of brain T cells in children with intractable seizures. TCRdb's table, derived via immunoSEQ multiplex PCR, lists solely in-frame clones and lacks some. This table holds 70,000 to 85,000 clones, 90% to 95% found once. Sample: peripheral blood, taken at surgery. These receptors were obtained from a girl aged 2 to 9 with Rasmussen encephalitis and intractable seizures.

The chain carries TRBV19 and TRBJ2-2; no definite D call. Deletions cut 7 bases from V and 6 bases from J, with 12 bases between. Germline V CDR1 and CDR2: LNHDA, SQIVND (reference sequence). This CDR3 is built from 13 residues. For the CDR3, the DNA is TGTGCCAGTAAAGCTAGTCGAGCCGGGGAGCTGTTTTTT. Encoded protein: CASKASRAGELFF.

The chain couples TRBV5-1 to TRBJ2-7; a weak D match, TRBD2 (6 bases). V lost 1 base to trimming and J lost 7 bases, with 12 bases between them. Germline CDR1 and CDR2: SGHRS and YFSETQ. This CDR3 region has 13 residues. CDR3 sequence (DNA): TGCGCCAGCAGCTTGATCGGAGGGGATGAGCAGTACTTC. As protein: CASSLIGGDEQYF.

The gene calls are TRBV10-1 and TRBJ1-1, with 9 bases matching TRBD1. The V gene end was trimmed by 4 bases and the J gene end by 3 bases; junction bases not matched to a gene: 9. CDR3 length: 16 amino acids. Germline assignment: CDR1 WNHNN and CDR2 SYGVQD (reference sequence). The CDR3 nucleotides read TGCGCCAGCAGTGTCCGGGACAGGGAGGCGGACACTGAAGCTTTCTTT. Its translation: CASSVRDREADTEAFF.

The V gene is TRBV12-3 or TRBV12-4, the J gene TRBJ1-1, with a weak D call TRBD1 (5 bases). The CDR3 sequence is 12 residues long. Trimming shortened V by 1 base and J by 5 bases, and 5 bases separated the two germline ends. This CDR3 reads CASSLEGTEAFF. Here the CDR3 DNA reads TGTGCCAGCAGTTTAGAGGGGACTGAAGCTTTCTTT.

V usage is TRBV27 and J usage is TRBJ2-1, with TRBD1 matching 7 bases. V trimming: 5 bases; J trimming: 9 bases; junction bases outside the gene matches: 10. There are 14 residues in the CDR3. Per germline, CDR1 MNHEY and CDR2 SMNVEV (reference sequence). The CDR3 sequence: CASSKAGGVGEQFF. The CDR3 DNA reads as TGTGCCAGCAGTAAAGCAGGGGGAGTAGGTGAGCAGTTCTTC.

This clone came up once. J is TRBJ2-5 and V is TRBV6-1; D is unresolved. This CDR3 spans 14 amino acids. Trimming removed 0 bases from V and 9 bases from J, with 14 bases in between. The V gene's germline CDR1 is MNHNS and CDR2 SASEGT. CDR3 coding DNA: TGTGCCAGCAGTGAAGCGCTAGTCTGGTGGTCCCAGTACTTC. This codes for CASSEALVWWSQYF.

V is TRBV19 and J is TRBJ1-5; D unclear. Germline V lookup: CDR1 LNHDA, CDR2 SQIVND (reference sequence). The germline V and J ends were trimmed by 0 bases and 0 bases, with 6 bases remaining between them. This CDR3 comprises 15 residues. In DNA, the CDR3 is TGTGCCAGTAGTATAGAGGCGTTTAGCAATCAGCCCCAGCATTTT. Amino acids: CASSIEAFSNQPQHF.

This sequence joins TRBV2 and TRBJ2-7; 15 bases map to TRBD2. Per germline, CDR1 SNHLY and CDR2 FYNNEI. The CDR3 has 16 amino acids. V lost 5 bases to trimming and J lost 6 bases; unmatched junction nucleotides: 8. The CDR3 protein is CASSPGLAGGRLEQYF. The CDR3, as DNA: TGTGCCAGCAGTCCCGGACTAGCGGGAGGGCGGCTCGAGCAGTACTTC.

The chain is built from TRBV24-1 and TRBJ2-7; 7 nucleotides line up with TRBD1. Germline V gene data show CDR1 as KGHDR and CDR2 as SFDVKD. With 7 bases clipped from V and 0 bases from J, the junction kept 5 bases outside the gene matches. The CDR3 covers 14 residues. The CDR3 reads CATRTGTDSYEQYF. The DNA of the CDR3 is TGTGCCACCAGGACCGGGACAGACTCCTACGAGCAGTACTTC.

This clone showed up just once. This sequence joins TRBV19 and TRBJ2-3, with 14 bases fitting TRBD2. Per the germline V gene, CDR1 is LNHDA and CDR2 is SQIVND (reference sequence). The CDR3 loop spans 17 amino acids. J gave up 6 bases and V 4 bases, and 9 bases lay outside the gene matches. This chain's CDR3 is CASSKVTTSGRGDTQYF. The CDR3 nucleotides read TGTGCCAGTAGTAAGGTTACGACTAGCGGGAGGGGGGATACGCAGTATTTT.

The DNA of the CDR3 is TGTGCCAGCAGCAGAACTAGCGGGGGATTCGCCCAAGAGACCCAGTACTTC. Protein: CASSRTSGGFAQETQYF. The genes are TRBV11-2 and TRBJ2-5; 11 bases are shared with TRBD2. V dropped 5 bases and J dropped 1; count of bases not matched to a gene: 9. Germline CDR1 and CDR2: SGHAT and FQNNGV. The CDR3 spans 17 residues.

The rearrangement uses TRBV4-2 and TRBJ1-6, with D uncertain. Between the trimmed V and J ends, which lost 0 bases and 10 bases, there was a span of 13 bases. This CDR3 region has 15 residues. Germline CDR1 and CDR2: LGHNA and YNFKEQ. The CDR3 loop reads CASSQDMGSLSPLHF. The CDR3 DNA is TGTGCCAGCAGCCAAGATATGGGGAGTCTCTCACCCCTCCACTTT.

V gene TRBV27 combines with J gene TRBJ2-7; 7 bases map to TRBD2. Germline CDR1 reads MNHEY; CDR2 reads SMNVEV (reference sequence). The J segment lost 0 bases and the V segment lost 4 bases, leaving 3 bases of the junction unmatched. The CDR3 sequence is 14 residues long. The CDR3, as DNA: TGTGCCAGCAGTTACGCTAGCGGCTCCTACGAGCAGTACTTC. This encodes CASSYASGSYEQYF.

This rearrangement joins TRBV19 to TRBJ2-7; D unresolved. The germline gives CDR1 LNHDA, CDR2 SQIVND (reference sequence). Trimming pared 3 bases from V and 2 bases from J, leaving 8 bases between. This CDR3 has 13 residues. CDR3 coding DNA: TGTGCCAGTAGTATTCAGATTACCTACGAGCAGTACTTC. It is translated as CASSIQITYEQYF.

The chain couples TRBV9 to TRBJ1-3; 10 bases are shared with TRBD1. Unmatched junction bases numbered 5, after V lost 0 bases and J lost 2 bases. This CDR3 contains 17 residues. Germline lookup yields CDR1 SGDLS and CDR2 YYNGEE. This chain's CDR3 is CASSVDGGTGAGNTIYF. The CDR3 bases are TGTGCCAGCAGCGTAGATGGCGGGACAGGGGCTGGAAACACCATATATTTT.

The V gene is TRBV18, the J gene TRBJ1-2; D not resolved. CDR3 length: 14 residues. V lost 2 bases and J lost 4, with 11 bases in between. Germline V gene lookup returns CDR1 KGHSH and CDR2 LQKENI. CDR3 sequence: CASSPSKETYGYTF. The CDR3, as DNA: TGTGCCAGCTCACCATCAAAGGAGACCTATGGCTACACCTTC.

This clone was seen once. This chain connects TRBV25-1 to TRBJ1-4; 7 bases map to TRBD1. Germline CDR1 is MGHDK and CDR2 is SYGVNS. The V and J ends lost 4 bases and 8 bases, in that order; junction bases with no gene match: 4. The CDR3 has 13 amino acids. The CDR3 DNA is TGTGCCAGCAGTGTGAGGGGGCAAGAAAAACTGTTTTTT. Encoded protein: CASSVRGQEKLFF. The whole variable domain, remainder taken from reference TRBV25-1 and TRBJ1-4, is EADIYQTPRYLVIGTGKKITLECSQTMGHDKMYWYQQDPGMELHLIHYSYGVNSTEKGDLSSESTVSRIRTEHFPLTLESARPSHTSQYLCASSVRGQEKLFFGSGTQLSVL.

This chain links TRBV24-1 with TRBJ2-3; no definite D call. The germline V gene has CDR1 KGHDR and CDR2 SFDVKD. V was pared by 0 bases and J by 6 bases, with 6 bases between. This CDR3 contains 13 residues. The CDR3 protein is CATSDLNTDTQYF. In DNA form, the CDR3 reads TGTGCCACCAGTGATTTGAATACGGATACGCAGTATTTT.

The V call is TRBV2, the J call TRBJ2-7; 16 bases are shared with TRBD2. Per the germline V gene, CDR1 is SNHLY and CDR2 is FYNNEI. The CDR3 runs 17 residues. V lost 5 bases to trimming and J lost 2 bases; unmatched junction nucleotides: 6. The CDR3 sequence is CASSYSGLAGGTYEQYF. Here the CDR3 DNA reads TGTGCCAGCAGTTACTCGGGACTAGCGGGAGGGACCTACGAGCAGTACTTC.

The chain has TRBV3-1 (or the pseudogene TRBV3-2) and TRBJ1-1; 7 bases match TRBD1. V dropped 1 base and J dropped 10; count of bases not matched to a gene: 3. From germline, CDR1 is LGHDT and CDR2 YNNKEL (reference sequence). The CDR3 has 12 amino acids. The CDR3 region has the DNA TGTGCCAGCAGCCAAGGGGGGACAGTAGCTTTCTTT. Protein sequence: CASSQGGTVAFF.

CDR3 loop: CASSQRLAEETQYF. The DNA of the CDR3 is TGTGCCAGCAGCCAGAGACTAGCGGAAGAGACCCAGTACTTC. V is TRBV7-9 and J is TRBJ2-5, with 9 bases aligning to TRBD2. Unmatched junction bases numbered 4, after V lost 5 bases and J lost 3 bases. The CDR3 is 14 amino acids. The germline V gene encodes CDR1 SEHNR and CDR2 FQNEAQ (reference sequence).

This chain connects TRBV29-1 to TRBJ1-1, with D tentatively TRBD1 (5 bases). This CDR3 spans 14 amino acids. Between the trimmed V and J ends, which lost 3 bases and 1 base, there was a span of 12 bases. Germline loops: CDR1 SQVTM, CDR2 ANQGSEA. CDR3 sequence reads: CSVDGRVANTEAFF. The CDR3 DNA is TGCAGCGTTGATGGCAGGGTCGCGAACACTGAAGCTTTCTTT.

V and J are TRBV6-5 and TRBJ1-5, with D tentatively TRBD1 (6 bases). The germline V and J ends were trimmed by 9 bases and 3 bases, with 15 bases remaining between them. Germline CDR1 and CDR2: MNHEY and SVGAGI. This CDR3 comprises 14 residues. The CDR3 region is CASMRQAYNQPQHF. The CDR3 nucleotides read TGTGCCAGTATGCGACAGGCCTACAATCAGCCCCAGCATTTT.